This TCR beta chain was observed in a study of Graves' ophthalmopathy and Graves' hyperthyroidism. This clonotype was detected many times. TCR beta CDR3 amplification used RNA transcripts. Investigators did first-round RT-PCR with HTBI primers, then second-round multiplex PCR. TCRdb re-derived calls from the multiplex PCR reads in MiXCR, one entry per CDR3 protein. The table includes about 370,000 distinct CDR3 sequences, roughly 17% detected once. Sequences were obtained from peripheral blood. The TCR originated in an adult woman with stable Graves' hyperthyroidism.

Here the CDR3 DNA reads TGTGCCAGCAGTTCCCTTACTAGGGGAGTCAAAAACATTCAGTACTTC. It is translated as CASSSLTRGVKNIQYF. The rearrangement links TRBV28 to TRBJ2-4; D could derive from TRBD1 or TRBD2 (5 bases each). This CDR3 has 16 residues. Germline V gene sequence: CDR1 MDHEN, CDR2 SYDVKM. V was shortened by 4 bases and J by 3 bases, with 16 bases between the two germline ends.